Below, 17 T cell receptor beta chains from the same sample are listed, as sequenced in a study of cytomegalovirus exposure and HLA in healthy donors (dated by TCRdb to about 2017). The method was the immunoSEQ multiplex PCR assay. The multiplex PCR relied on a mix of 60 forward primers for TCR Vbeta segments and 13 reverse primers for TCR Jbeta segments. What TCRdb holds here is the immuneACCESS table cut down to in-frame rearrangements. Part of the clones is not present; checked against another copy, under half of the missing clones reflect an unresolved V gene, and the others are unexplained. Here the sample has 77,000 or so clones; about 79% occur a single time. The top ten clonotypes cover less than 2% of the sample. What was sequenced was PBMCs. These receptors all stem from a man aged 40-49 years in good health and CMV-seronegative.

This chain joins TRBV30 and TRBJ2-7, with 9 positions matching TRBD1. Germline V gives CDR1 GTSNPN, CDR2 SVGIG (reference sequence). The CDR3 has 14 amino acids. Trimming at V came to 1 base and at J to 10 bases, leaving 11 bases not matched to a gene. The CDR3 loop is CAWSGGGQGGGQYF. CDR3 coding DNA: TGTGCCTGGAGTGGGGGGGGACAGGGTGGGGGACAGTACTTC.

The gene calls are TRBV18 and TRBJ2-5; TRBD2 matches 14 bases. Germline V gene data show CDR1 as KGHSH and CDR2 as LQKENI. With V trimmed by 5 bases and J by 2 bases, 7 bases remained unmatched. The CDR3 has 17 amino acids. The CDR3 here is CASSTGTSGSGQETQYF. The CDR3 DNA follows: TGTGCCAGCTCAACCGGGACTAGCGGGAGCGGGCAAGAGACCCAGTACTTC.

V gene TRBV28 combines with J gene TRBJ1-4, with 9 bases that match TRBD1. J was trimmed by 8 bases and V by 6 bases; bases with no gene match: 10. The CDR3 contains 15 residues. Germline lookup yields CDR1 MDHEN and CDR2 SYDVKM. The CDR3 DNA reads as TGTGCCAGCAGCGATTCCGGGACAGGGAGGGAAAAACTGTTTTTT. Its protein is CASSDSGTGREKLFF. The entire variable domain, with the rest obtained from reference TRBV28 and TRBJ1-4, is as follows: DVKVTQSSRYLVKRTGEKVFLECVQDMDHENMFWYRQDPGLGLRLIYFSYDVKMKEKGDIPEGYSVSREKKERFSLILESASTNQTSMYLCASSDSGTGREKLFFGSGTQLSVL.

This clone was seen once. The chain links TRBV7-6 to TRBJ1-1; D is undetermined. Trimming shortened V by 2 bases and J by 1 base, and 5 bases separated the two germline ends. Germline V gene sequence: CDR1 SGHVS, CDR2 FNYEAQ. There are 13 residues in the CDR3. In nucleotides, the CDR3 is TGTGCCAGCAGCTTATCCGGGAACACTGAAGCTTTCTTT. It specifies CASSLSGNTEAFF.

The chain uses TRBV4-2 and TRBJ1-3, with D possibly matching TRBD1 (6 bases). Germline-derived CDR1 and CDR2 are LGHNA and YNFKEQ. V dropped 3 bases and J dropped 3 bases, with 12 bases sitting between them. The length of the CDR3 is 15 residues. The DNA for the CDR3 is TGTGCCAGCAGCCACACCAGGGGTGTTGGAAACACCATATATTTT. Protein sequence: CASSHTRGVGNTIYF.

The table lists this clone with a few counts. The gene calls are TRBV6-5 and TRBJ1-1; 7 nucleotides align to TRBD1. CDR1 MNHEY and CDR2 SVGAGI come from the germline V gene. Trimming took 5 bases from V and 1 from J; bases not matched to a gene: 4. CDR3 length: 14 residues. The CDR3 DNA reads as TGTGCCAGCAGTGTCAGGGGGAAGAACACTGAAGCTTTCTTT. Translation gives CASSVRGKNTEAFF.

The gene calls are TRBV4-1 and TRBJ2-1, with D uncertain. The V end was cut by 0 bases, the J end by 7 bases, with 13 bases between. CDR1 is MGHRA, CDR2 YSYEKL, per germline. The CDR3 is 15 residues long. Written as DNA, the CDR3 is TGCGCCAGCAGCCAAGAGGTATCGCGTATTAATGAGCAGTTCTTC. Encoded protein: CASSQEVSRINEQFF.

The chain carries TRBV5-8 and TRBJ1-5, with 7 positions matching TRBD1. This CDR3 is built from 14 residues. In germline, CDR1 is SGHTS, CDR2 YDEGEE. V was pared by 4 bases and J by 4 bases, with 5 bases of the junction left unmatched. DNA for the CDR3: TGTGCCAGCAGCATAGGACAGGCGAATCAGCCCCAGCATTTT. Translated, it gives CASSIGQANQPQHF.

The chain links TRBV6-1 to TRBJ1-1; a weak D match, TRBD1 (6 bases). The V end lost 6 bases, the J end lost 1 base, and 9 bases lay between the germline ends. The CDR3 consists of 13 residues. Germline V CDR1 and CDR2: MNHNS, SASEGT. The CDR3 here is CASSGTPNTEAFF. As DNA, the CDR3 is TGTGCCAGCAGCGGGACACCGAACACTGAAGCTTTCTTT.

This clone occurred a few times. The chain is built from TRBV10-3 and TRBJ1-2; D not certain. Trimming took 2 bases from V and 10 from J, leaving 11 bases between them. The CDR3 is 12 residues long. Germline V gene lookup returns CDR1 ENHRY and CDR2 SYGVKD. This CDR3 reads CAISELMLDYTF. The CDR3 DNA follows: TGTGCCATCAGTGAGCTGATGTTAGACTACACCTTC.

The genes are TRBV12-5 and TRBJ2-2; 10 bases agree with TRBD2. The germline V gene encodes CDR1 LGHNT and CDR2 FRNRAP. The CDR3 is 15 residues long. Trimming took 6 bases from V and 5 from J; bases not matched to a gene: 6. Here the CDR3 DNA reads TGTGCTAGTGGCGCTAGCGGGAGTGGGACCGGGGAGCTGTTTTTT. Translated, it gives CASGASGSGTGELFF.

The V gene is TRBV18, the J gene TRBJ2-7; 9 nucleotides line up with TRBD2. Germline V gives CDR1 KGHSH, CDR2 LQKENI. V shed 7 bases and J 7 bases; nucleotides not matched to a gene: 11. The CDR3 is made up of 14 amino acids. The CDR3 DNA is TGTGCCAGCTACTCGGGACTAGCTGTGGGTGAGCAGTACTTC. It codes for CASYSGLAVGEQYF.

The V gene is TRBV30, the J gene TRBJ1-4; unclear D gene. With 6 bases removed from V and 7 bases from J, the gap between germline ends came to 9 bases. The CDR3 runs to 11 residues. Germline V gene data show CDR1 as GTSNPN and CDR2 as SVGIG (reference sequence). In nucleotides, the CDR3 is TGTGCCTGCCGTCGCGGTGAAAAACTGTTTTTT. Protein sequence: CACRRGEKLFF.

This chain uses TRBV6-6 with TRBJ1-1; tentative D call: TRBD1 (6 bases). CDR3 length: 12 residues. Looked up from germline, CDR1 is MNHNY and CDR2 is SVGAGI (reference sequence). V was clipped by 5 bases and J by 7 bases, with 11 bases between them. As DNA, the CDR3 is TGTGCCAGCAGTGTGGGACAAGGTGAAGCTTTCTTT. Protein product: CASSVGQGEAFF.

J is TRBJ1-1 and V is TRBV19; weak D call: TRBD1 (5 bases). This CDR3 comprises 12 residues. Trimming pared 9 bases from V and 3 bases from J, leaving 11 bases between. CDR1 and CDR2 from the germline V gene are LNHDA and SQIVND (reference sequence). The chain's CDR3 is CASRTGDTEAFF. The CDR3, as DNA: TGTGCCAGCAGGACGGGGGACACTGAAGCTTTCTTT. The full variable domain, with the rest looked up from reference TRBV19 and TRBJ1-1, is DGGITQSPKYLFRKEGQNVTLSCEQNLNHDAMYWYRQDPGQGLRLIYYSQIVNDFQKGDIAEGYSVSREKKESFPLTVTSAQKNPTAFYLCASRTGDTEAFFGQGTRLTVV.

The chain employs TRBV4-1 and TRBJ2-5; a possible D gene is TRBD1 (6 bases). Germline V gene sequence: CDR1 MGHRA, CDR2 YSYEKL. Trimming stripped 1 base from V and 4 bases from J, with 13 bases between. The CDR3 totals 15 residues. The CDR3 DNA follows: TGCGCCAGCAGCCAAGGGCCAGGGGAACTAGAGACCCAGTACTTC. Protein: CASSQGPGELETQYF.

This chain links TRBV6-1 with TRBJ2-3; possible D gene TRBD1, 6 bases. Looked up from germline, CDR1 is MNHNS and CDR2 is SASEGT. V lost 7 bases to trimming and J lost 4 bases, with 18 bases between them. The CDR3 runs to 15 residues. The CDR3 region is CASIIRNRVADTQYF. The CDR3 nucleotides are TGTGCCAGCATCATACGGAACAGGGTCGCAGATACGCAGTATTTT.